The 28 T cell receptor beta chains below come from one sample, sequenced in a study of blood T cell repertoires in COVID-19. Produced via immunoSEQ multiplex PCR; TCRdb's table is partial and in-frame only. This table holds some 300,000 clones, roughly 86% found once. The material sequenced was PBMCs or T cells enriched from blood (not recorded which). The receptors originated from a woman aged 25-40 years who had recovered from COVID-19.

V usage is TRBV7-2 and J usage is TRBJ1-2; D gene ambiguous. The germline V gene encodes CDR1 SGHTA and CDR2 FQGNSA. The CDR3 totals 12 residues. Trimming shortened V by 2 bases and J by 4 bases, and 5 bases separated the two germline ends. The CDR3 DNA follows: TGTGCCAGCAGCTTAACCAGCTATGGCTACACCTTC. This sequence encodes CASSLTSYGYTF.

This clone occurred a few times. The chain joins TRBV3-1 (or the pseudogene TRBV3-2) to TRBJ2-7, with a weak D call TRBD1 (6 bases). In germline, CDR1 is LGHDT, CDR2 YNNKEL (reference sequence). CDR3 length: 12 residues. V was cut by 1 base and J by 12 bases, with 13 bases left in between. CDR3 loop: CASSQGYRVLYF. The CDR3 DNA reads as TGTGCCAGCAGCCAAGGCTACAGGGTACTGTACTTC.

The V gene is TRBV18, the J gene TRBJ1-1, with D uncertain. CDR3 length: 13 amino acids. From germline, CDR1 is KGHSH and CDR2 LQKENI. Trimming shortened V by 1 base and J by 4 bases, and 7 bases separated the two germline ends. This CDR3 is CASSPRTGTEAFF. The CDR3 nucleotides are TGTGCCAGCTCACCACGTACGGGCACTGAAGCTTTCTTT.

The gene calls are TRBV7-9 and TRBJ1-4; maybe TRBD1 (5 bases). The CDR3 sequence is 15 residues long. The V and J ends lost 5 bases and 6 bases respectively, with 16 bases between them. The germline gives CDR1 SEHNR, CDR2 FQNEAQ (reference sequence). CDR3 in amino acids: CASSPHAQGDEKLFF. In nucleotides, the CDR3 is TGTGCCAGCAGCCCGCACGCCCAGGGTGATGAAAAACTGTTTTTT.

This clone was seen repeatedly, ten times or more. This chain joins TRBV12-3 or TRBV12-4 and TRBJ2-3, with 7 bases that match TRBD1. The CDR3 has 13 amino acids. The V segment lost 11 bases and the J segment 2 bases; nucleotides outside the gene matches: 7. In DNA, the CDR3 is TGTGCCGGGGGTACAGGGGTCACAGATACGCAGTATTTT. Encoded protein: CAGGTGVTDTQYF.

The rearrangement links TRBV6-4 to TRBJ2-1; TRBD1 might be the D (5 bases). CDR1 is MRHNA, CDR2 SNTAGT, per germline. The V and J ends lost 2 bases and 0 bases respectively, with 11 bases between them. The CDR3 totals 16 residues. CDR3 in DNA: TGTGCCAGCAGTGACAGGGGCTCAGGCTCCTACAATGAGCAGTTCTTC. This codes for CASSDRGSGSYNEQFF.

The chain employs TRBV7-9 and TRBJ2-3; 10 nucleotides match TRBD2. Germline-derived CDR1 and CDR2 are SEHNR and FQNEAQ (reference sequence). The ends lost 2 bases at V and 5 bases at J; junction bases unmatched: 1. The CDR3 extends over 14 amino acids. The CDR3 DNA reads as TGTGCCAGCAGCTTAAGACTAGCGGGAGATACGCAGTATTTT. Amino acid sequence: CASSLRLAGDTQYF.

The CDR3 nucleotides are TGTGCCAGCAGCTTCCGGGACAGGCCCTCCGGGAACACTGAAGCTTTCTTT. This translates into CASSFRDRPSGNTEAFF. This sequence joins TRBV11-3 and TRBJ1-1; 8 bases are shared with TRBD1. The length of the CDR3 is 17 residues. Per germline, CDR1 SGHNT and CDR2 YENEEA. Losses at the gene ends were 3 bases for V and 1 base for J; bases not matched to a gene: 10. The variable domain in full, with the rest retrieved from reference TRBV11-3 and TRBJ1-1, is EAGVVQSPRYKIIEKKQPVAFWCNPISGHNTLYWYLQNLGQGPELLIRYENEEAVDDSQLPKDRFSAERLKGVDSTLKIQPAELGDSAVYLCASSFRDRPSGNTEAFFGQGTRLTVV.

The CDR3 bases are TGTGCCAGCAGAAGGGACAGGGGGACTAGCGTGGCAGATACGCAGTATTTT. Its protein product is CASRRDRGTSVADTQYF. The gene calls are TRBV27 and TRBJ2-3; TRBD1 is a possible D gene (11 bases). The CDR3 spans 17 residues. V shed 6 bases and J shed 4 bases, with 23 bases lying between them. Germline CDR1 reads MNHEY; CDR2 reads SMNVEV (reference sequence).

The V call is TRBV30, the J call TRBJ1-6, with TRBD1 matching 7 bases. V was clipped by 2 bases and J by 10 bases; unmatched bases: 8. Per the germline V gene, CDR1 is GTSNPN and CDR2 is SVGIG (reference sequence). The CDR3 is 14 amino acids. In DNA, the CDR3 is TGTGCCTGGAGTTTCCCGGGACAGAAATCACCCCTCCACTTT. This encodes CAWSFPGQKSPLHF. Full variable domain (rest looked up from reference TRBV30 and TRBJ1-6): SQTIHQWPATLVQPVGSPLSLECTVEGTSNPNLYWYRQAAGRGLQLLFYSVGIGQISSEVPQNLSASRPQDRQFILSSKKLLLSDSGFYLCAWSFPGQKSPLHFGNGTRLTVT.

The V and J genes are TRBV30 and TRBJ2-4; no clear D gene. V gave up 0 bases and J gave up 10 bases, with 10 bases separating them. The CDR3 sequence is 12 residues long. Germline V gene lookup returns CDR1 GTSNPN and CDR2 SVGIG (reference sequence). CDR3 amino acids: CAWSVASPIQYF. CDR3 bases: TGTGCCTGGAGTGTAGCTAGTCCTATTCAGTACTTC.

The chain links TRBV3-1 (or the pseudogene TRBV3-2) to TRBJ2-1; TRBD2 matches 7 bases. The CDR3 runs 14 residues. Losses at the gene ends were 8 bases for V and 0 bases for J; bases not matched to a gene: 4. Germline V CDR1 and CDR2: LGHDT, YNNKEL (reference sequence). This CDR3 reads CASGGGNSYNEQFF. The CDR3, as DNA: TGTGCCAGCGGGGGAGGGAACTCCTACAATGAGCAGTTCTTC.

The chain uses TRBV5-4 and TRBJ1-2; a possible D gene is TRBD1 (6 bases). The CDR3 is 18 amino acids. The V gene's germline CDR1 is SGHNT and CDR2 YYREEE (reference sequence). With 0 bases removed from V and 8 bases from J, the gap between germline ends came to 26 bases. The CDR3 sequence: CASSLGASWQGTSQGYTF. CDR3 DNA sequence: TGTGCCAGCAGCTTGGGGGCCTCCTGGCAGGGGACGAGTCAGGGCTACACCTTC.

This clone was seen a few times. The rearrangement uses TRBV18 and TRBJ1-5; weak D call: TRBD1 (5 bases). The CDR3 consists of 17 residues. From germline, CDR1 is KGHSH and CDR2 LQKENI. V gave up 3 bases and J gave up 1 base, with 16 bases separating them. DNA of the CDR3: TGTGCCAGCTCACCTGGGGCCGGTGGGGCCAGCAATCAGCCCCAGCATTTT. As protein: CASSPGAGGASNQPQHF.

Remarks on this clone: A read error may account for a junction end that differs from germline. The rearrangement joins TRBV4-1 to TRBJ2-3; weak D call: TRBD1 (5 bases). There are 12 residues in the CDR3. CDR1 is MGHRA and CDR2 is YSYEKL in the germline V gene. As DNA, the CDR3 is TGCGCCAGCAGCCAAGAGGGGCCGAGACAGAATTTT. This sequence encodes CASSQEGPRQNF.

The rearrangement uses TRBV6-5 and TRBJ1-2, with D unclear. The V gene lost 0 bases and the J gene lost 4 bases, with 9 bases spanning the gap. The CDR3 length is 14 residues. Germline lookup yields CDR1 MNHEY and CDR2 SVGAGI. DNA for the CDR3: TGTGCCAGCAGTTACTCGTCCCAGGCCTATGGCTACACCTTC. It specifies CASSYSSQAYGYTF.

The count of this clone is one. J is TRBJ1-6 and V is TRBV28; D is uncertain. V was clipped by 7 bases and J by 10 bases, with 14 bases between them. The CDR3 loop spans 13 amino acids. The germline CDR1 and CDR2 sequences are MDHEN and SYDVKM. The CDR3 bases are TGTGCCAGCAACCTATCGTGGGAGTCACCCCTCCACTTT. Amino acid sequence: CASNLSWESPLHF.

The V call is TRBV7-2, the J call TRBJ2-7; D is uncertain. V was trimmed by 0 bases and J by 2 bases, leaving 5 bases between them. Germline V gives CDR1 SGHTA, CDR2 FQGNSA. The CDR3 is 13 amino acids. The DNA for the CDR3 is TGTGCCAGCAGCTTAGCGGTAGCCTACGAGCAGTACTTC. It yields the protein CASSLAVAYEQYF.

The CDR3 reads CAWSQGSGNQPQHF. The CDR3 DNA reads as TGTGCCTGGAGCCAGGGTTCTGGCAATCAGCCCCAGCATTTT. The chain combines TRBV30 with TRBJ1-5, with D perhaps matching TRBD1 (5 bases). The V gene's germline CDR1 is GTSNPN and CDR2 SVGIG (reference sequence). Trimming left V 3 bases short and J 2 bases short, with 11 bases between. This CDR3 contains 14 residues.

This clone is a singleton in its sample. The rearrangement uses TRBV11-2 and TRBJ2-3; 12 bases align to TRBD2. V shed 5 bases, J shed 7 bases, and the junction held 19 bases outside the gene matches. The CDR3 extends over 19 amino acids. The germline V gene encodes CDR1 SGHAT and CDR2 FQNNGV. The CDR3 sequence: CASSRRTSGNLGGIHTQYF. CDR3 DNA sequence: TGTGCCAGCAGCCGGAGGACTAGCGGGAACCTTGGGGGGATCCATACGCAGTATTTT.

The genes are TRBV6-6 and TRBJ2-3; 8 bases map to TRBD2. Per the germline V gene, CDR1 is MNHNY and CDR2 is SVGAGI (reference sequence). V lost 5 bases, J lost 3 bases, and 13 bases stayed unmatched. The CDR3 runs 17 residues. The CDR3 sequence is CASSHAPHIAGTDTQYF. The CDR3 DNA follows: TGTGCCAGCAGTCACGCGCCCCACATAGCGGGGACAGATACGCAGTATTTT.

The chain carries TRBV10-2 and TRBJ2-2, with 13 bases aligning to TRBD2. The trim removed 7 bases at V and 4 bases at J, leaving 6 bases unmatched. CDR1 and CDR2 from the germline V gene are WSHSY and SAAADI. The CDR3 consists of 16 residues. The DNA for the CDR3 is TGCGCCAGCATGAAGGGACTAGCGGGACCCACCGGGGAGCTGTTTTTT. This gives the protein CASMKGLAGPTGELFF.

This clone appeared a single time. The chain couples TRBV7-9 to TRBJ2-1; maybe TRBD1 (6 bases). Trimming left V 5 bases short and J 0 bases short, with 17 bases between. The CDR3 covers 17 residues. The germline V gene encodes CDR1 SEHNR and CDR2 FQNEAQ (reference sequence). The DNA for the CDR3 is TGTGCCAGCAGCCCACGCCAGGGGACCACCTCCTACAATGAGCAGTTCTTC. This sequence encodes CASSPRQGTTSYNEQFF.

The chain employs TRBV5-5 and TRBJ2-2; D ambiguous. Germline lookup yields CDR1 SGHKS and CDR2 YYEKEE (reference sequence). The CDR3 loop spans 14 amino acids. V was trimmed by 4 bases and J by 0 bases, leaving 7 bases between them. CDR3 sequence (DNA): TGTGCCAGCAGCGTACAGCCGAACACCGGGGAGCTGTTTTTT. The encoded protein is CASSVQPNTGELFF.

The table lists this clone with a few counts. The chain joins TRBV7-3 to TRBJ2-1; tentatively, D is TRBD1 (5 bases). Germline CDR1 is SGHTA and CDR2 is FQGTGA. V lost 5 bases to trimming and J lost 10 bases, with 21 bases between them. This CDR3 spans 15 amino acids. CDR3 sequence: CASSPGMRALGEQFF. The CDR3 nucleotides are TGTGCCAGCAGCCCAGGGATGAGAGCCTTGGGGGAGCAGTTCTTC.

The chain combines TRBV7-9 with TRBJ1-1, with 9 nucleotides matching TRBD1. V lost 5 bases and J lost 4; bases outside the gene matches: 8. The germline V gene encodes CDR1 SEHNR and CDR2 FQNEAQ (reference sequence). CDR3 length: 15 amino acids. CDR3 DNA: TGTGCCAGCAGCCCCAAACGGACAGGGGCCACTGAAGCTTTCTTT. Translated: CASSPKRTGATEAFF. Using reference TRBV7-9 and TRBJ1-1 for the parts outside the CDR3, the full variable domain is DTGVSQNPRHKITKRGQNVTFRCDPISEHNRLYWYRQTLGQGPEFLTYFQNEAQLEKSRLLSDRFSAERPKGSFSTLEIQRTEQGDSAMYLCASSPKRTGATEAFFGQGTRLTVV.

The genes are TRBV18 and TRBJ2-3, with 9 bases aligning to TRBD1. The V and J ends lost 2 bases and 3 bases, in that order; junction bases with no gene match: 3. CDR1 and CDR2 (germline): KGHSH, LQKENI. This CDR3 region has 15 residues. The chain's CDR3 is CASSPGDRVTDTQYF. The DNA of the CDR3 is TGTGCCAGCTCACCAGGGGACAGGGTAACAGATACGCAGTATTTT.

The gene calls are TRBV5-6 and TRBJ2-3; D is perhaps TRBD2 (6 bases). Between the trimmed V and J ends, which lost 0 bases and 5 bases, there was a span of 19 bases. The CDR3 runs to 17 residues. Germline CDR1 SGHDT, CDR2 YYEEEE. The CDR3 sequence is CASSLAGAGTRGDTQYF. In DNA, the CDR3 is TGTGCCAGCAGCTTGGCTGGCGCGGGGACCCGAGGAGATACGCAGTATTTT.